This T cell receptor beta chain was recovered during a study of identical twins. The study's findings and limits: One should note that invariant MAIT and iNKT cells could partly confound zero-insertion analyses.

Trimming removed 6 bases from V and 0 bases from J, with 8 bases in between. This CDR3 has 14 amino acids. Turning to this clonotype: Its antigen is undetermined.

TCRdb analysed the 5' RACE reads with MiXCR anew, one entry per CDR3 protein. The sample includes about 900,000 distinct CDR3 sequences, 9% to 15% of them seen just once. All of the donors were Caucasians in good health. The data also belong to a second study, concerning yellow fever vaccine responses in identical twins.

The chain combines TRBV12-3 or TRBV12-4 with TRBJ1-4; D unclear. Material for sequencing was PBMCs. This clonotype was sampled from a woman under 30 in good health. CDR3 DNA: TGTGCCAGCAGCTTGCATGCAACTAATGAAAAACTGTTTTTT. Amino acids: CASSLHATNEKLFF.